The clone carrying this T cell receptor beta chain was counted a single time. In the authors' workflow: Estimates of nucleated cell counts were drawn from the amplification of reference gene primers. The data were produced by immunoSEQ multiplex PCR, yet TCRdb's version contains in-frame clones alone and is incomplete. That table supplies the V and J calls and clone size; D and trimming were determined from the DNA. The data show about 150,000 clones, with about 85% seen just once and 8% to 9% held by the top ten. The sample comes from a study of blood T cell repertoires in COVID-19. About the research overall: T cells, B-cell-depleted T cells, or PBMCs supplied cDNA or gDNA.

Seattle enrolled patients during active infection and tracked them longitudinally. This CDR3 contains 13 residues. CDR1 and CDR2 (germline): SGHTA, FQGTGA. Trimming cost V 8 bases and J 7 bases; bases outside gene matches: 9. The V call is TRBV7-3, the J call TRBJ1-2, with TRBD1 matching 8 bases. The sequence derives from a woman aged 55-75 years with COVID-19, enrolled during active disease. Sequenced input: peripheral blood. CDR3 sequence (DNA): TGTGCCAGCGGAGAACTACAGGGGGGTGGCTACACCTTC. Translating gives CASGELQGGGYTF.